The clone carrying this TCR beta chain was seen a few times. What it binds is not known. RNA transcripts yielded amplified TCR beta CDR3 regions. Carried out on the TCR CDR3, a first-round RT-PCR used the HTBI primer set. From the multiplex PCR reads, TCRdb called clonotypes with MiXCR, one entry per CDR3 protein. The sample lists fewer than 500,000 distinct CDR3 sequences, 14% to 15% occurring once. These data originate in a study of T cells in Graves' hyperthyroidism and ophthalmopathy. General study points: The blood repertoire included most of the expanded thyroid clonotypes above 0.001.

The cohort's ophthalmopathy patients, a group with duration under 3 months, had a Clinical Activity Score of at least 3 and a NOSPECS grade of at least 4. A roughly 10 ml volume of fresh peripheral blood provided the PBMCs. This receptor was identified in a man between 18 and 29 years old with Graves' ophthalmopathy. Specimen: blood.

The CDR3 is CASSIYQGPSGSYEQYF. The CDR3, as DNA: TGTGCCAGTAGTATATATCAGGGACCTTCGGGGAGTTACGAGCAGTACTTC. V gene TRBV19 combines with J gene TRBJ2-7; perhaps D is TRBD1 or TRBD2 (5 bases each). CDR3 length equals 17 residues. The V gene's germline CDR1 is LNHDA and CDR2 SQIVND (reference sequence). Trimming stripped 2 bases from V and 4 bases from J, with 21 bases between.